The source of this T cell receptor beta chain is a study of T cells in Graves' hyperthyroidism and ophthalmopathy. Germline CDR1 and CDR2: SEHNR and FQNEAQ (reference sequence). The V and J ends lost 5 bases and 7 bases, in that order; junction bases with no gene match: 7. The CDR3 totals 14 residues. This clonotype was seen more than once but under ten times. Researchers amplified the TCR beta CDR3 regions from RNA transcripts. In the first-round RT-PCR of the TCR CDR3, the HTBI primer set was used. TCRdb recomputed calls from the multiplex PCR reads with MiXCR, one row per CDR3 protein. The table includes more than 500,000 distinct CDR3 sequences, under 20% detected once.

The sample consisted of blood. This sequence was found in a woman between 25 and 40 years old with Graves' hyperthyroidism. The gene calls are TRBV7-9 and TRBJ2-7, with 11 bases matching TRBD1. The CDR3 region is CASSRGQGALEQYF. For the CDR3, the DNA is TGTGCCAGCAGCCGCGGACAGGGGGCATTGGAGCAGTACTTC.